This TCR beta chain appears in the sequencing data of a study of metastatic and nonmetastatic thyroid tumors. Overall study results and limits: For both blood and tumor, malignant thyroid tumors reportedly showed significantly higher TCR beta diversity than benign nodules did.

The germline V gene has CDR1 MNHEY and CDR2 SVGEGT. The CDR3 loop spans 12 amino acids. Trimming pared 4 bases from V and 3 bases from J, leaving 7 bases between. This clone was observed a handful of times. Its antigen is unidentified. Per the original data handling: Researchers built a distant-metastasis classifier for papillary thyroid cancer that drew on CDR3 differences across clinicopathological groups. With MiXCR, TCRdb called clones anew from the PCR reads. The V and J calls here are based on TCRdb, not the publication. The sample has fewer than 20,000 clones, roughly 27% seen once. None of the patients had undergone any treatment ahead of thyroid surgery.

The chain links TRBV6-2 or TRBV6-3 to TRBJ2-7; no clear D. Input material: tumor tissue. This TCR came from a male donor with papillary thyroid cancer or a benign thyroid nodule (not recorded which). Some clones in this sample may be carry-over from other donors' samples. The CDR3 nucleotides read TGTGCCAGCAGTTCGTTATACTACGAGCAGTACTTC. Translated: CASSSLYYEQYF.